The sequence of this T cell receptor (beta chain) was determined in a study of CD8 T cells in ankylosing spondylitis (dated by TCRdb to about 2017). With regard to the full study: To find TCR variants linked to disease, the study profiled T cell receptor beta repertoires in ankylosing spondylitis patients and healthy donors. Samples of peripheral blood were taken, and for ankylosing spondylitis patients, synovial fluid was collected as well. In total, the full study cohort was made up of some 100 healthy donors and 20 to 25 ankylosing spondylitis patients. Overall results and qualifications from the work: In peripheral blood, the disease-linked clones were found at relatively low frequencies and had a CD8+ phenotype. Some TCR beta motif variants had previously been reported in synovial fluid and blood of reactive arthritis patients, which suggested common disease-initiation mechanisms. The disease-linked clones were reported to be significantly enriched in matched synovial fluid samples from ankylosing spondylitis patients. Blood from ankylosing spondylitis patients appeared to be characterized by a TCR beta motif composed of about eight highly homologous amino acid variants.

CDR1 and CDR2, looked up from the germline V gene (reference sequence), are DFQATT and SNEGSKA. Trimming takes 1 base from V and 4 bases from J, and the germline ends sit 13 bases apart. The cysteine opens and the phenylalanine closes a CDR3 of 15 amino acids. Only the CDR3 part of the read is kept: 45 bases, read in frame from the first base. As regards this clonotype: No antigen is known for it. No much larger clonotype is one base removed from it; base qualities were not supplied.

Sequencer: Illumina HiSeq 2500. Quantitative 5'-RACE with molecular barcodes was used to prepare TCR beta libraries. As for the original processing: A new computational method based on a probabilistic model of VDJ rearrangement was used to identify disease-linked TCR variants. TCRdb ran its own pipeline on the public reads, namely fastp trimming at Q25 and MiXCR clone calling, and kept in-frame beta chains. Records with the same CDR3 protein are collapsed into one entry carrying the most frequent genes and DNA. These V and J calls originate from TCRdb's pipeline instead of the authors' own analysis. The sample data list 700,000 to 1,000,000 distinct CDR3 sequences, and roughly 10% of these were observed just once. The top ten clonotypes cover under 0.6% of the sample.

This TCR came from a male donor with ankylosing spondylitis. The chain is encoded by TRBV20-1 joined to TRBJ2-2; the D gene is not confidently resolved. Sequenced: blood, either unsorted or a sorted T cell fraction (not recorded which). The DNA sequence is TGCAGTGCTAGAGCTACTCCCCGGGCCACCGGGGAGCTGTTTTTT. Its protein is CSARATPRATGELFF.